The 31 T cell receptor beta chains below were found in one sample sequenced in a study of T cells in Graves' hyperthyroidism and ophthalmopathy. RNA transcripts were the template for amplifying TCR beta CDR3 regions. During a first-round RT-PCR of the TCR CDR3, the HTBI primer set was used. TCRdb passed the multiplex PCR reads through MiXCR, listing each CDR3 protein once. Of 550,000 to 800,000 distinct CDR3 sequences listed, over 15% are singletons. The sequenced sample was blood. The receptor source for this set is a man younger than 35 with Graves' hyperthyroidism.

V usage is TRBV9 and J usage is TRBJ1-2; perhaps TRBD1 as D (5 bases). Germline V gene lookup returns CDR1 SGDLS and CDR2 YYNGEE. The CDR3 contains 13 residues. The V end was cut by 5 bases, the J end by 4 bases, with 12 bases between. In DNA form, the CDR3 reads TGTGCCAGCAGGCCGGGGGACGGCTATGGCTACACCTTC. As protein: CASRPGDGYGYTF.

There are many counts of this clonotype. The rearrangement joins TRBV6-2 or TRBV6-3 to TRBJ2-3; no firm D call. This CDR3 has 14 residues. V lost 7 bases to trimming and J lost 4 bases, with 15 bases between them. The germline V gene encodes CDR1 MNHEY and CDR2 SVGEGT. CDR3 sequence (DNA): TGTGCCAGCAAGGACCCTTCGTTTTCAGATACGCAGTATTTT. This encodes CASKDPSFSDTQYF.

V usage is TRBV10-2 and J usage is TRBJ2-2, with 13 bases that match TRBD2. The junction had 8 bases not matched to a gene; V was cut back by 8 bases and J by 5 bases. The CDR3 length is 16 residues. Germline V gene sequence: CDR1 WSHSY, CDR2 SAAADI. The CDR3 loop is CASLPMTSGRTGELFF. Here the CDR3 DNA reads TGCGCCAGCTTACCCATGACTAGCGGGAGGACCGGGGAGCTGTTTTTT.

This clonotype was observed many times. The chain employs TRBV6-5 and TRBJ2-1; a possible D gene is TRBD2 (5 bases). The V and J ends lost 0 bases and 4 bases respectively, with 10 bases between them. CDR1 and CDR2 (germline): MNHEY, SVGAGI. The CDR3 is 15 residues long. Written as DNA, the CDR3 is TGTGCCAGCAGTTACTCCCCGGGATCGTACAATGAGCAGTTCTTC. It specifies CASSYSPGSYNEQFF.

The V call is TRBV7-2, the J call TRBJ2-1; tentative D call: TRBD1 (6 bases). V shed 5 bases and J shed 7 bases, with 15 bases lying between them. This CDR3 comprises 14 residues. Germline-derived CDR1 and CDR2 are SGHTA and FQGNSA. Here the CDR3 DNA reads TGTGCCAGCAGCGCACAGGGCGGGTTAAATGAGCAGTTCTTC. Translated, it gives CASSAQGGLNEQFF.

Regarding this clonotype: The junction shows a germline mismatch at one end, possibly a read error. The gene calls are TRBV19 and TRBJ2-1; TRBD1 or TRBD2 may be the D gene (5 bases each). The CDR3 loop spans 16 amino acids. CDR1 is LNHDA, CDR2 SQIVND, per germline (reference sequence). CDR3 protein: CASSRRLDSSYNEQFF. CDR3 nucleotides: TGTGCTAGTAGTAGGAGGCTCGACAGCTCCTACAATGAGCAGTTCTTC.

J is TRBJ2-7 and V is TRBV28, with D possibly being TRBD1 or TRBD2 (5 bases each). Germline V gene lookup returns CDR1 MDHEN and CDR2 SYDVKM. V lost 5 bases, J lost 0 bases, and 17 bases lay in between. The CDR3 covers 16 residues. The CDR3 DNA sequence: TGTGCCAGCAGTCCCTTAGGGACCGAGATCTCCTACGAGCAGTACTTC. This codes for CASSPLGTEISYEQYF.

DNA of the CDR3: TGTGCCGGTCGACACGCGATAAACTATGGCTACACCTTC. Its translation: CAGRHAINYGYTF. The chain carries TRBV19 and TRBJ1-2; no definite D call. V gave up 11 bases and J gave up 2 bases, with 15 bases separating them. Per the germline V gene, CDR1 is LNHDA and CDR2 is SQIVND (reference sequence). The CDR3 sequence is 13 residues long.

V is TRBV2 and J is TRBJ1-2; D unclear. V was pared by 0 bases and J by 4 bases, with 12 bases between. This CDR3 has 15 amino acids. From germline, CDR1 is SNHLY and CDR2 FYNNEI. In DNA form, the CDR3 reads TGTGCCAGCAGTGAAGCCCGGGTCAGTAGCTATGGCTACACCTTC. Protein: CASSEARVSSYGYTF.

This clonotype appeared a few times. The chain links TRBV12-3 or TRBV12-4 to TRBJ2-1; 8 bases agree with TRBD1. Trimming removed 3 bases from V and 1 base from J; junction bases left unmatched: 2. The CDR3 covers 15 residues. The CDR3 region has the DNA TGTGCCAGCAGTTTTGGACAGGGATCCTACAATGAGCAGTTCTTC. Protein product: CASSFGQGSYNEQFF.

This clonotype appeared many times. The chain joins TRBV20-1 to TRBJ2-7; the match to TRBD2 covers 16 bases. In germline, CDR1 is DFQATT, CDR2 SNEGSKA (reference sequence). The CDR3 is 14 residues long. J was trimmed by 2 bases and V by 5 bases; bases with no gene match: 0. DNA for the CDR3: TGCAGTGCTGGGACTAGCGGGAGGGCCTACGAGCAGTACTTC. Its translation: CSAGTSGRAYEQYF.

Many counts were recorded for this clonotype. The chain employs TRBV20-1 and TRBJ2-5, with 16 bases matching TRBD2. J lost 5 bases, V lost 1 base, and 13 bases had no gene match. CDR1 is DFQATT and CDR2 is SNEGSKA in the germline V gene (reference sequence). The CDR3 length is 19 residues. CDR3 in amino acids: CSARAHPGLAGGEWETQYF. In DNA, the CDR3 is TGCAGTGCTAGAGCCCACCCGGGACTAGCGGGAGGGGAGTGGGAGACCCAGTACTTC.

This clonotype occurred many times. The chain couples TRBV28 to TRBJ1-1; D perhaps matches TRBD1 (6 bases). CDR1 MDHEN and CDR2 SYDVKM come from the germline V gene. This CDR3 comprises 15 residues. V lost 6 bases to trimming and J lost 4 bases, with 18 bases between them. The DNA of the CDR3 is TGTGCCAGCAGCCCTCTGCCCGCAGGGGCCACTGAAGCTTTCTTT. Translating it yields CASSPLPAGATEAFF.

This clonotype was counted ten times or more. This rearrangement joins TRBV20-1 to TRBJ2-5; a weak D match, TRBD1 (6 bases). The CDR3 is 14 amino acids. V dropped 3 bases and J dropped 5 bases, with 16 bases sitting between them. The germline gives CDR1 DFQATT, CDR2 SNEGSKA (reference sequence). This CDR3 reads CSASYREDGETQYF. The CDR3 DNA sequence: TGCAGTGCTAGTTACAGGGAAGACGGGGAGACCCAGTACTTC.

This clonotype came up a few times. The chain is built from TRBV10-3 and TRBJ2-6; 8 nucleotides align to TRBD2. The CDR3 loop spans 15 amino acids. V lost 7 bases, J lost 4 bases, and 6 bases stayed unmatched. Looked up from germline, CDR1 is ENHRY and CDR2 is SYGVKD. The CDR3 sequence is CAINREGSGANVLTF. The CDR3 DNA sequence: TGTGCCATCAACCGGGAGGGTTCCGGGGCCAACGTCCTGACTTTC.

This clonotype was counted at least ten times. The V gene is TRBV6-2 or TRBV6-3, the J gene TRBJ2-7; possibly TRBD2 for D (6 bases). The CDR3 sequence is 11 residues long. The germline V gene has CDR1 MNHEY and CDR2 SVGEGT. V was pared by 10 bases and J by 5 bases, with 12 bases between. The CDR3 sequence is CATSRGNEQYF. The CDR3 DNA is TGTGCCACCAGCCGGGGGAACGAGCAGTACTTC.

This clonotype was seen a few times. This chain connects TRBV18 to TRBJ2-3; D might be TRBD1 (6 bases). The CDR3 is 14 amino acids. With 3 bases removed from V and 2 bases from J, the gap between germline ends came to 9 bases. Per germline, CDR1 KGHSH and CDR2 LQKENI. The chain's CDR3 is CASSPGQFTDTQYF. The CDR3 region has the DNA TGTGCCAGCTCACCCGGACAGTTCACAGATACGCAGTATTTT.

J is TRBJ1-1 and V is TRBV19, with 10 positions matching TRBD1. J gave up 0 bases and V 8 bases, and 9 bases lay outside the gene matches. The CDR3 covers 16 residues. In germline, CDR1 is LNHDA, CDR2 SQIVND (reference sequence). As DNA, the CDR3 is TGTGCCAGTGGGGACAGGGGAGACGGCCTGAACACTGAAGCTTTCTTT. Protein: CASGDRGDGLNTEAFF.

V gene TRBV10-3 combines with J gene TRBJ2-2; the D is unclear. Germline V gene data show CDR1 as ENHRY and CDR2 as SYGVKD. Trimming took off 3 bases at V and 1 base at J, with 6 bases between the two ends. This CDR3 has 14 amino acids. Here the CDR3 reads CAISDTRNTGELFF. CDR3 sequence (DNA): TGTGCCATCAGTGACACCAGGAACACCGGGGAGCTGTTTTTT.

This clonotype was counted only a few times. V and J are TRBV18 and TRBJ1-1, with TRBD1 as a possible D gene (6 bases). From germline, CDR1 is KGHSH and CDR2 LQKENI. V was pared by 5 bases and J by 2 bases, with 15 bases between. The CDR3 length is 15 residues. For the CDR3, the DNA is TGTGCCAGCTCATATTTACCAGGGGCCAACACTGAAGCTTTCTTT. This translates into CASSYLPGANTEAFF. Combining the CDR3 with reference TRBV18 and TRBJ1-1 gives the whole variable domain NAGVMQNPRHLVRRRGQEARLRCSPMKGHSHVYWYRQLPEEGLKFMVYLQKENIIDESGMPKERFSAEFPKEGPSILRIQQVVRGDSAAYFCASSYLPGANTEAFFGQGTRLTVV.

In DNA form, the CDR3 reads TGTGCCAGCAGCCGGGGGGGAGGGGCCAACGTCCTGACTTTC. Encoded protein: CASSRGGGANVLTF. This chain joins TRBV7-8 and TRBJ2-6; TRBD2 matches 8 bases. CDR1 SGHVS and CDR2 FQNEAQ come from the germline V gene. CDR3 length equals 14 residues. Trimming cost V 5 bases and J 4 bases; bases outside gene matches: 1.

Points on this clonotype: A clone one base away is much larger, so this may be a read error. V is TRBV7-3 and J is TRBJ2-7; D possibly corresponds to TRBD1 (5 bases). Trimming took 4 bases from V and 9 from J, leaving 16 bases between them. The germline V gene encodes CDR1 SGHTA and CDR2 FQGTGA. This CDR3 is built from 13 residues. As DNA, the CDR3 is TGTGCCAGCAGCTCGACCCGCCAGGGCGGGCAGTACTTC. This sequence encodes CASSSTRQGGQYF. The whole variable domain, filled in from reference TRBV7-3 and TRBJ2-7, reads GAGVSQTPSNKVTEKGKYVELRCDPISGHTALYWYRQSLGQGPEFLIYFQGTGAADDSGLPNDRFFAVRPEGSVSTLKIQRTERGDSAVYLCASSSTRQGGQYFGPGTRLTVT.

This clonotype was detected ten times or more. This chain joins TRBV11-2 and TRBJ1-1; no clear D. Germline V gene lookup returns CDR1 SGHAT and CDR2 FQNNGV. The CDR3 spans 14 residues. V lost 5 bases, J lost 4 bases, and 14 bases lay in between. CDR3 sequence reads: CASSRQSGLTEAFF. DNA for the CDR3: TGTGCCAGCAGCCGGCAGTCGGGTCTCACTGAAGCTTTCTTT.

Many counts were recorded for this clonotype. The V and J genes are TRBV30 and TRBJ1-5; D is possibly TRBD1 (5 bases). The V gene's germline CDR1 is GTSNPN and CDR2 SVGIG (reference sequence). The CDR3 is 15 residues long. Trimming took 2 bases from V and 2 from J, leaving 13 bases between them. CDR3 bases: TGTGCCTGGAGTAGGGGAGGGAATGGCAATCAGCCCCAGCATTTT. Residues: CAWSRGGNGNQPQHF.

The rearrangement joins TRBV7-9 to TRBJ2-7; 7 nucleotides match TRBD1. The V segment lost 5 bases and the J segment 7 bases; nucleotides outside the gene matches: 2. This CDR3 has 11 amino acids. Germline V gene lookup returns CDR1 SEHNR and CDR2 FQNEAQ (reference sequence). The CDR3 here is CASSMTGEQYF. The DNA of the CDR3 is TGTGCCAGCAGCATGACAGGGGAGCAGTACTTC. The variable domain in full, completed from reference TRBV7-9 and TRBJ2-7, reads DTGVSQNPRHKITKRGQNVTFRCDPISEHNRLYWYRQTLGQGPEFLTYFQNEAQLEKSRLLSDRFSAERPKGSFSTLEIQRTEQGDSAMYLCASSMTGEQYFGPGTRLTVT.

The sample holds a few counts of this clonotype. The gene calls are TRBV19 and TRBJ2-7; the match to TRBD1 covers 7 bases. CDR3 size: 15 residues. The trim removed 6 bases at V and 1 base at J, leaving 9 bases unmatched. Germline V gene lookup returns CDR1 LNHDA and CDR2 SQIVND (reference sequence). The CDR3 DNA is TGTGCCAGTAGCTACGACAGGGAATTTTCCTACGAGCAGTACTTC. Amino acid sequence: CASSYDREFSYEQYF.

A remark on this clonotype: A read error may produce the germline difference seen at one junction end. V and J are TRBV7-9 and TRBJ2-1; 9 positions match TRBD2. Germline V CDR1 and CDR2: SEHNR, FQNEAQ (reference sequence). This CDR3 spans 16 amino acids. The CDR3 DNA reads TGTGCCAACAGCGTCAGACTAGCGGAGGAAGTGCATGAGCAGTTCTTC. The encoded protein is CANSVRLAEEVHEQFF.

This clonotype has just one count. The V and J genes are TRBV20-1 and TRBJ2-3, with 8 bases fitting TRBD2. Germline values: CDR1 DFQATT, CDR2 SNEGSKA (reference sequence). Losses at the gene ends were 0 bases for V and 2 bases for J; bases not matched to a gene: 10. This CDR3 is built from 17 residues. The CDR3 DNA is TGCAGTGCTAGAGATCGGGTTAGCGGGGTAGTCACAGATACGCAGTATTTT. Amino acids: CSARDRVSGVVTDTQYF.

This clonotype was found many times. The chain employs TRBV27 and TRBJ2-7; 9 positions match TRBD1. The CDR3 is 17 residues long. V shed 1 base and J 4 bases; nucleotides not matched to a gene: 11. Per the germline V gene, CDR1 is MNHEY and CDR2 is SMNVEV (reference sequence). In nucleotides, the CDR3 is TGTGCCAGCAGTTTATATGTCGGACAGGGGATAGCGTACGAGCAGTACTTC. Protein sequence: CASSLYVGQGIAYEQYF.

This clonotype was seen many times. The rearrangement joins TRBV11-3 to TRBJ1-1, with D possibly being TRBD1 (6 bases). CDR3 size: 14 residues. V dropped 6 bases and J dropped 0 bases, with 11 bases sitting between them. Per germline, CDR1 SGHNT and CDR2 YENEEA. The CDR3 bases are TGTGCCAGCAGTCCGGGACACTTGAACACTGAAGCTTTCTTT. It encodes CASSPGHLNTEAFF.

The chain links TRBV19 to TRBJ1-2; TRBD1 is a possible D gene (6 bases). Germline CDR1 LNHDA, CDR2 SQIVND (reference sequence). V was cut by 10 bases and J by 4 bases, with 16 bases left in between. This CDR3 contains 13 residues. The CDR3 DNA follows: TGTGCCACCACAAGAGGGGGTGCCTATGGCTACACCTTC. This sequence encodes CATTRGGAYGYTF.